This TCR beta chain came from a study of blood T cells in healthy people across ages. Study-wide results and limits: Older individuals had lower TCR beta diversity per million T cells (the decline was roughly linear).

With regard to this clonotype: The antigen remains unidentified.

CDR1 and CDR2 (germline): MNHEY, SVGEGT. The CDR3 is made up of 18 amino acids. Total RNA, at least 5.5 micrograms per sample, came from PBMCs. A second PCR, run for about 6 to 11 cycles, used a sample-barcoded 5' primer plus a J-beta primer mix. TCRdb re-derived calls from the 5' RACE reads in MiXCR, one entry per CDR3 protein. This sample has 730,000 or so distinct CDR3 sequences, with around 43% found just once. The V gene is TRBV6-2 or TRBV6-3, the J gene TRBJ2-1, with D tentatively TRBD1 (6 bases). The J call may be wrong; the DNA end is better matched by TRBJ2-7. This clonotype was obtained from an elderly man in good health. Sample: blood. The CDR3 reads CASSYVIGQGLSYNEQYF. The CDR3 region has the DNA TGTGCCAGCAGTTACGTGATAGGGCAGGGGTTATCCTACAATGAGCAGTACTTC.